Following are 13 T cell receptor beta chains from one sample sequenced in a study of blood T cell repertoires in COVID-19 (dated by TCRdb to 2018 to 2021). The library was built by means of the immunoSEQ multiplex PCR assay. Imported from immuneACCESS, the table was reduced by TCRdb to in-frame sequences with V and J called. These copies leave out some clones; in studies compared against another copy, an unresolved V gene accounts for under half, and the cause of the remainder is not known. This sample gives some 150,000 clones in total; almost 80% of them show up just once. The ten top clones hold 2.5% to 3.5% of the sample. The sample taken for sequencing was PBMCs or T cells enriched from blood (not recorded which). These receptors originate from a woman aged 50 to 60 who had recovered from COVID-19.

V usage is TRBV27 and J usage is TRBJ2-1; TRBD1 is a possible D gene (5 bases). The germline CDR1 and CDR2 sequences are MNHEY and SMNVEV (reference sequence). The V end lost 2 bases, the J end lost 4 bases, and 12 bases lay between the germline ends. The CDR3 contains 15 residues. In DNA, the CDR3 is TGTGCCAGCAGTTTAGGGCAGGGAAAGTACAATGAGCAGTTCTTC. Protein: CASSLGQGKYNEQFF.

This clone has a single count. The chain is built from TRBV29-1 and TRBJ2-1, with 11 nucleotides matching TRBD2. Germline lookup yields CDR1 SQVTM and CDR2 ANQGSEA. V dropped 7 bases and J dropped 7; count of bases not matched to a gene: 12. CDR3 length equals 15 residues. The CDR3 sequence is CSAQRLAGGPNEQFF. The CDR3 nucleotides are TGCAGCGCTCAACGATTAGCGGGAGGGCCAAATGAGCAGTTCTTC.

The chain couples TRBV11-3 to TRBJ1-1; 7 nucleotides line up with TRBD1. This CDR3 comprises 14 residues. V lost 4 bases, J lost 1 base, and 3 bases stayed unmatched. The V gene's germline CDR1 is SGHNT and CDR2 YENEEA. CDR3 sequence: CASSSRQGNTEAFF. CDR3 in DNA: TGTGCCAGCAGCTCTCGACAGGGGAACACTGAAGCTTTCTTT.

This rearrangement joins TRBV5-5 to TRBJ2-7, with D perhaps TRBD1 (6 bases). Germline loops: CDR1 SGHKS, CDR2 YYEKEE (reference sequence). The germline V and J ends were trimmed by 4 bases and 1 base, with 9 bases remaining between them. The CDR3 spans 13 residues. Written as DNA, the CDR3 is TGTGCCAGCAGCCCACAGGGTTCCTACGAGCAGTACTTC. This codes for CASSPQGSYEQYF.

The V and J genes are TRBV25-1 and TRBJ2-1; 13 bases map to TRBD2. Germline assignment: CDR1 MGHDK and CDR2 SYGVNS. V was pared by 4 bases and J by 15 bases, with 9 bases of the junction left unmatched. This CDR3 has 14 residues. The CDR3 bases are TGTGCCAGCAGTGGGATGACTAGCGGGAGGCAAAGGTTCTTC. As protein: CASSGMTSGRQRFF.

The chain links TRBV5-1 to TRBJ2-7; no definite D call. There are 14 residues in the CDR3. V was trimmed by 0 bases and J by 4 bases, leaving 11 bases between them. From germline, CDR1 is SGHRS and CDR2 YFSETQ. This CDR3 is CASSLEVSGYEQYF. CDR3 nucleotide sequence: TGCGCCAGCAGCTTGGAAGTCTCCGGGTACGAGCAGTACTTC.

In this sample, this clone turned up once. This rearrangement joins TRBV5-6 to TRBJ2-7; the D is unclear. Germline loops: CDR1 SGHDT, CDR2 YYEEEE. There are 15 residues in the CDR3. V was cut by 1 base and J by 0 bases, with 11 bases left in between. The CDR3, as DNA: TGTGCCAGCAGCTTGCCTCTGAGAAGCTCCTACGAGCAGTACTTC. It codes for CASSLPLRSSYEQYF.

The chain carries TRBV7-9 and TRBJ2-1, with TRBD2 identical over 12 bases. From germline, CDR1 is SEHNR and CDR2 FQNEAQ (reference sequence). The CDR3 sequence is 15 residues long. Trimming removed 2 bases from V and 7 bases from J; junction bases left unmatched: 3. The DNA of the CDR3 is TGTGCCAGCAGCTTAAGGCTAGCGGGAGGGAATGAGCAGTTCTTC. It specifies CASSLRLAGGNEQFF. The whole variable domain, filled in from reference TRBV7-9 and TRBJ2-1, reads DTGVSQNPRHKITKRGQNVTFRCDPISEHNRLYWYRQTLGQGPEFLTYFQNEAQLEKSRLLSDRFSAERPKGSFSTLEIQRTEQGDSAMYLCASSLRLAGGNEQFFGPGTRLTVL.

This clone has only one observation. V and J are TRBV10-3 and TRBJ2-1; 13 bases map to TRBD2. Trimming took 6 bases from V and 8 from J; bases not matched to a gene: 13. The CDR3 covers 17 residues. The germline gives CDR1 ENHRY, CDR2 SYGVKD. In DNA, the CDR3 is TGTGCCATCAGGGGCGGGACTAGCGGGGCAGGTGGGGATGAGCAGTTCTTC. Encoded protein: CAIRGGTSGAGGDEQFF.

The chain carries TRBV27 and TRBJ1-2; 8 bases match TRBD1. This CDR3 spans 13 amino acids. The V gene end was trimmed by 3 bases and the J gene end by 8 bases; junction bases not matched to a gene: 5. Per the germline V gene, CDR1 is MNHEY and CDR2 is SMNVEV (reference sequence). The CDR3 nucleotides are TGTGCCAGCAGTTTCGGACAGGGTGGAGGCTACACCTTC. Its protein product is CASSFGQGGGYTF.

The rearrangement links TRBV5-1 to TRBJ1-4, with TRBD1 matching over 7 bases. This CDR3 region has 15 residues. V dropped 4 bases and J dropped 8; count of bases not matched to a gene: 11. From germline, CDR1 is SGHRS and CDR2 YFSETQ. The CDR3 bases are TGCGCCAGCAGCGGGGGACAGTTAGACGAAGAAAAACTGTTTTTT. Protein: CASSGGQLDEEKLFF.

J is TRBJ2-1 and V is TRBV6-5; possible D gene TRBD1, 6 bases. The CDR3 runs 11 residues. Germline CDR1 MNHEY, CDR2 SVGAGI. The V end lost 6 bases, the J end lost 11 bases, and 11 bases lay between the germline ends. CDR3 loop: CASRAGVQQFF. The CDR3 bases are TGTGCCAGCAGGGCAGGGGTGCAGCAGTTCTTC.

The J gene is TRBJ1-1, the V gene TRBV7-9, with a possible D match to TRBD1 (6 bases). Germline V gene sequence: CDR1 SEHNR, CDR2 FQNEAQ (reference sequence). The CDR3 is 14 residues long. V dropped 5 bases and J dropped 5 bases, with 15 bases sitting between them. Here the CDR3 DNA reads TGTGCCAGCAGCACAGACAGGCAGATAACTGAAGCTTTCTTT. This codes for CASSTDRQITEAFF.